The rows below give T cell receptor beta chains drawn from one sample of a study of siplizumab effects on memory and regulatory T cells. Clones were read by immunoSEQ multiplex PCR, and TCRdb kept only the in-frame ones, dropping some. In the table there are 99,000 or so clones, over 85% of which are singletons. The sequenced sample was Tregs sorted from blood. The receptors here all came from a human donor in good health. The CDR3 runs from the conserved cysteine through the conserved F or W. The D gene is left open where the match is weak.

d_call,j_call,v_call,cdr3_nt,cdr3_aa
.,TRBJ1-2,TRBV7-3,TGTGCCAGCAGCTTAGCGGGAAACTATGGCTACACCTTC,CASSLAGNYGYTF
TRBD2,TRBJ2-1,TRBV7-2,TGTGCCAGCAGGCCTTTGGGACTAGCGGGCAGGAGCTCCTACAATGAGCAGTTCTTC,CASRPLGLAGRSSYNEQFF
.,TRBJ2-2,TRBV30,TGTGCCTGGAGTGACCAATCCCGTCAGGTTACCGGGGAGCTGTTTTTT,CAWSDQSRQVTGELFF
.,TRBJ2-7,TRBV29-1,TGCAGCGCCCTGGGAGGCGAGCAGTACTTC,CSALGGEQYF
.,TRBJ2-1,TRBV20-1,TGCAGTGCTAGGGAATCGGAGCAGTTCTTC,CSARESEQFF
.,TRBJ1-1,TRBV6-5,TGTGCCAGCAGTTACTCGGGAGGGGGAACTGAAGCTTTCTTT,CASSYSGGGTEAFF
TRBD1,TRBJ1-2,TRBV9,TGTGCCAGCAGCGTAGGACAGGGGAATTCAGGCTACACCTTC,CASSVGQGNSGYTF
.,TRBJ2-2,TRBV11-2,TGTGCCAGCAGCTTAGTTCCCGGGACCTACACCGGGGAGCTGTTTTTT,CASSLVPGTYTGELFF
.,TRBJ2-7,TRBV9,TGTGCCAGCAGCGTAGGCCTCAGCTCCTACGAGCAGTACTTC,CASSVGLSSYEQYF
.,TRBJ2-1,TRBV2,TGTGCCAGCAGTCGGACCCCGGTGGTTTTTATTGAGCAGTTCTTC,CASSRTPVVFIEQFF
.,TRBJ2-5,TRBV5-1,TGCGCCAGCAGCTTGGTCACTTTAGGGACCCAGTACTTC,CASSLVTLGTQYF